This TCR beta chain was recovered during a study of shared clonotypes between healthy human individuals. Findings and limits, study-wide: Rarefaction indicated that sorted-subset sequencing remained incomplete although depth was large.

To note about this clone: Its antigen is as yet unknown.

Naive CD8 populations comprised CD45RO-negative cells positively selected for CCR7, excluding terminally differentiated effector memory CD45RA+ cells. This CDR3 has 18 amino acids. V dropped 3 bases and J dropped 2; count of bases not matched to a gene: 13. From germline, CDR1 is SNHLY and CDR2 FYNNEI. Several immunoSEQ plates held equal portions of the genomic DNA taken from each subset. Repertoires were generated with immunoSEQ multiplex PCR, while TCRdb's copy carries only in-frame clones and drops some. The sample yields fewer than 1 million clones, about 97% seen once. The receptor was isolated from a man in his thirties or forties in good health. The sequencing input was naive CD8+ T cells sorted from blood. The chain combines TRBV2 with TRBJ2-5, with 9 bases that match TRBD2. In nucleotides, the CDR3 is TGTGCCAGCAGTGATCGCAGGGGCCTAGCGGGAAAGCAAGAGACCCAGTACTTC. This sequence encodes CASSDRRGLAGKQETQYF.